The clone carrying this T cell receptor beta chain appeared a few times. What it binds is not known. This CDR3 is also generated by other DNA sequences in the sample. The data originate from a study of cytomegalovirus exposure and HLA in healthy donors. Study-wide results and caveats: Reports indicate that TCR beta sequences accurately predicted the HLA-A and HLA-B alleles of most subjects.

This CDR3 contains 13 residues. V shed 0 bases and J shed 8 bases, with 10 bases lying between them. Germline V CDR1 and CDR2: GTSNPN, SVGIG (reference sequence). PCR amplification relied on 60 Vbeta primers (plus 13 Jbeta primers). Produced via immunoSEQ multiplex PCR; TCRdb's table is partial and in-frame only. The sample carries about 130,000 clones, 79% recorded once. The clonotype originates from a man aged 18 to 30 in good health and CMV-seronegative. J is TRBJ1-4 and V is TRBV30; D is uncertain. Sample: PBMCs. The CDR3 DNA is TGTGCCTGGAGTGTACAGAGCGGGGAAAAACTGTTTTTT. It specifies CAWSVQSGEKLFF.